This T cell receptor beta chain was recovered during a study of cytomegalovirus exposure and HLA in healthy donors. Vbeta (60) and Jbeta (13) primers were used in the PCR. Some clones are missing from TCRdb's copy, which holds only in-frame ones; the method was immunoSEQ multiplex PCR. This table has approximately 270,000 clones, roughly 80% appearing once. V was pared by 4 bases and J by 0 bases, with 10 bases of the junction left unmatched. The CDR3 totals 16 residues. Germline CDR1 SQVTM, CDR2 ANQGSEA. Study findings and constraints: A later analysis linked a missense variant in DCLRE1C to the trimming of TCR beta V and J genes. Across donors, sequencing depth was assumed by presence/absence analyses to be roughly uniform.

A word on this clone: The antigen is unknown.

The TCR originated in a girl aged 2 to 10 in good health and CMV-seronegative. The sequenced material came from PBMCs. This chain uses TRBV29-1 with TRBJ2-7, with TRBD1 matching over 9 bases. The CDR3 DNA reads TGCAGCGTTGTACGGAGGACAGGGGCGCTCTCCTACGAGCAGTACTTC. It specifies CSVVRRTGALSYEQYF.